Below, one T cell receptor beta chain is given with its context. Its specificity is not known. A multiplex PCR was run with 60 Vbeta primers and 13 Jbeta primers. Only in-frame clones appear in the TCRdb table, and some are missing; sequencing was by immunoSEQ multiplex PCR. The table shows 140,000 to 150,000 clones, with around 75% occurring only once. The data originate from a study of cytomegalovirus exposure and HLA in healthy donors. Whole-study findings and limits: The study labeled more than 150 TCR beta chains cytomegalovirus-associated. Accurate prediction of most subjects' HLA-A and HLA-B alleles from TCR beta sequences was reported. Roughly even sequencing depth across donors was the assumption behind the presence/absence analyses. The number of N-insertions in an Asian-associated ancestry cluster was reportedly below the 666-donor mean in a later analysis.

V dropped 0 bases and J dropped 5; count of bases not matched to a gene: 1. Germline CDR1 and CDR2: SGHRS and YFSETQ. There are 15 residues in the CDR3. The chain couples TRBV5-1 to TRBJ1-4, with 10 bases identical to TRBD1. The TCR sequence derives from a man aged 30 to 45 in good health and CMV-seronegative. Material: PBMCs. CDR3 in DNA: TGCGCCAGCAGCTTGGGGACAGGGGGGAATGAAAAACTGTTTTTT. The encoded protein is CASSLGTGGNEKLFF.